The 30 T cell receptor beta chains below all came from one sample that was sequenced in a study of blood T cell repertoires in COVID-19. Produced via immunoSEQ multiplex PCR; TCRdb's table is partial and in-frame only. This repertoire shows some 62,000 clones, more than 60% found once; its top ten account for around 21%. Material for sequencing was peripheral blood. These receptors originate from a woman aged 80 or over with active or convalescent COVID-19.

J is TRBJ1-1 and V is TRBV11-3; TRBD1 aligns across 8 bases. The germline gives CDR1 SGHNT, CDR2 YENEEA. The junction had 13 bases not matched to a gene; V was cut back by 6 bases and J by 1 base. CDR3 length equals 17 residues. This CDR3 is CASRSRQGASGNTEAFF. CDR3 DNA: TGTGCCAGCAGGTCGAGGCAGGGGGCTTCAGGGAACACTGAAGCTTTCTTT.

The V call is TRBV4-1, the J call TRBJ2-3; TRBD1 might be the D (5 bases). Looked up from germline, CDR1 is MGHRA and CDR2 is YSYEKL. Trimming stripped 0 bases from V and 6 bases from J, with 10 bases between. The CDR3 runs to 14 residues. CDR3 loop: CASSQEVAGDTQYF. The DNA for the CDR3 is TGCGCCAGCAGCCAAGAGGTAGCAGGGGATACGCAGTATTTT.

The sample holds a few counts of this clone. This chain links TRBV2 with TRBJ1-5; 9 bases are shared with TRBD1. Germline-derived CDR1 and CDR2 are SNHLY and FYNNEI. CDR3 size: 15 residues. With 6 bases clipped from V and 0 bases from J, the junction kept 3 bases outside the gene matches. The CDR3 DNA sequence: TGTGCCAGCAGGGGGACAGGGACTAGCAATCAGCCCCAGCATTTT. Its translation: CASRGTGTSNQPQHF.

CDR3 nucleotides: TGTGCCAGTAGGAAAAAAGCAGGGGCAACTAATGAAAAACTGTTTTTT. Its protein is CASRKKAGATNEKLFF. V is TRBV19 and J is TRBJ1-4, with TRBD1 as a possible D gene (6 bases). The CDR3 extends over 16 amino acids. The germline V gene has CDR1 LNHDA and CDR2 SQIVND (reference sequence). Trimming took off 6 bases at V and 0 bases at J, with 14 bases between the two ends.

The chain is built from TRBV5-1 and TRBJ2-6; TRBD1 agrees at 8 bases. There are 15 residues in the CDR3. Germline lookup yields CDR1 SGHRS and CDR2 YFSETQ. Trimming cost V 4 bases and J 2 bases; bases outside gene matches: 2. CDR3 sequence (DNA): TGCGCCAGCAGCCCGGACAGGGCTGGGGCCAACGTCCTGACTTTC. Its translation: CASSPDRAGANVLTF.

This clone came up once. The J gene is TRBJ1-5, the V gene TRBV5-1; D may be TRBD1 (5 bases). V was cut by 0 bases and J by 4 bases, with 11 bases left in between. The CDR3 covers 15 residues. Germline CDR1 SGHRS, CDR2 YFSETQ. The CDR3 DNA follows: TGCGCCAGCAGCTTGGATGGCAGGGATAATCAGCCCCAGCATTTT. This encodes CASSLDGRDNQPQHF. Based on the CDR3 plus reference TRBV5-1 and TRBJ1-5, the full variable domain is KAGVTQTPRYLIKTRGQQVTLSCSPISGHRSVSWYQQTPGQGLQFLFEYFSETQRNKGNFPGRFSGRQFSNSRSEMNVSTLELGDSALYLCASSLDGRDNQPQHFGDGTRLSIL.

This clone was observed a handful of times. The CDR3 DNA follows: TGTGCCAGCAGCTCGGAGGGGGGGCCGGACGAGCAGTACTTC. It is translated as CASSSEGGPDEQYF. This chain joins TRBV7-2 and TRBJ2-7; possibly TRBD2 for D (7 bases). CDR3 size: 14 residues. The ends were cut back, 4 bases at V and 5 bases at J, with 15 bases in the middle. Germline CDR1 and CDR2: SGHTA and FQGNSA.

The chain employs TRBV4-2 and TRBJ2-3; 8 nucleotides match TRBD2. The germline V gene encodes CDR1 LGHNA and CDR2 YNFKEQ. The ends lost 0 bases at V and 4 bases at J; junction bases unmatched: 9. CDR3 length: 17 amino acids. Here the CDR3 reads CASSQDFGGGFADTQYF. For the CDR3, the DNA is TGTGCCAGCAGCCAAGATTTCGGGGGGGGCTTTGCAGATACGCAGTATTTT.

This rearrangement joins TRBV5-1 to TRBJ1-1, with D possibly matching TRBD1 (6 bases). CDR1 and CDR2 from the germline V gene are SGHRS and YFSETQ. V was cut by 4 bases and J by 0 bases, with 13 bases left in between. The CDR3 has 15 residues. CDR3 nucleotide sequence: TGCGCCAGCAGCCCAGCGACAGGATTGAACACTGAAGCTTTCTTT. Its translation is CASSPATGLNTEAFF.

V and J are TRBV9 and TRBJ2-7; 9 nucleotides agree with TRBD2. Germline V gene sequence: CDR1 SGDLS, CDR2 YYNGEE. V gave up 4 bases and J gave up 1 base; unmatched junction bases: 9. CDR3 length equals 16 residues. CDR3 in amino acids: CASSPHFLAGSYEQYF. CDR3 sequence (DNA): TGTGCCAGCAGCCCCCATTTTCTAGCGGGGTCCTACGAGCAGTACTTC.

The V gene is TRBV2, the J gene TRBJ2-3; 7 bases map to TRBD2. V shed 7 bases, J shed 2 bases, and the junction held 6 bases outside the gene matches. This CDR3 has 14 amino acids. Germline V gene data show CDR1 as SNHLY and CDR2 as FYNNEI. The CDR3: CASKASGSTDTQYF. CDR3 sequence (DNA): TGTGCCAGCAAGGCTAGCGGATCCACAGATACGCAGTATTTT.

This clone was seen once. The V and J genes are TRBV6-5 and TRBJ1-1, with TRBD1 matching over 8 bases. Germline values: CDR1 MNHEY, CDR2 SVGAGI. CDR3 length equals 15 residues. V trimming: 6 bases; J trimming: 4 bases; junction bases outside the gene matches: 10. DNA for the CDR3: TGTGCCAGCAGCACGACAGGGGTCGTTAGCACTGAAGCTTTCTTT. Protein: CASSTTGVVSTEAFF.

V and J are TRBV6-1 and TRBJ1-3; the D gene is possibly TRBD1 (5 bases). This CDR3 is built from 16 residues. With 2 bases removed from V and 0 bases from J, the gap between germline ends came to 11 bases. Germline CDR1 and CDR2: MNHNS and SASEGT. DNA for the CDR3: TGTGCCAGCAGTGAACGGTGGGGCTTCTCTGGAAACACCATATATTTT. It yields the protein CASSERWGFSGNTIYF.

The chain carries TRBV11-2 and TRBJ2-1, with D perhaps TRBD2 (6 bases). This CDR3 is built from 15 residues. V was pared by 3 bases and J by 0 bases, with 9 bases between. From germline, CDR1 is SGHAT and CDR2 FQNNGV. Here the CDR3 DNA reads TGTGCCAGCAGCTTGGCCGGGAGCTCCTACAATGAGCAGTTCTTC. Translated: CASSLAGSSYNEQFF.

The chain employs TRBV7-9 and TRBJ2-2, with 7 positions matching TRBD1. CDR3 length equals 15 residues. Germline lookup yields CDR1 SEHNR and CDR2 FQNEAQ (reference sequence). With V trimmed by 5 bases and J by 4 bases, 7 bases remained unmatched. Here the CDR3 reads CASSPRQGGTGELFF. The DNA for the CDR3 is TGTGCCAGCAGCCCACGACAGGGTGGCACCGGGGAGCTGTTTTTT. The whole variable domain, filled in from reference TRBV7-9 and TRBJ2-2, reads DTGVSQNPRHKITKRGQNVTFRCDPISEHNRLYWYRQTLGQGPEFLTYFQNEAQLEKSRLLSDRFSAERPKGSFSTLEIQRTEQGDSAMYLCASSPRQGGTGELFFGEGSRLTVL.

V and J are TRBV5-4 and TRBJ1-1; D possibly corresponds to TRBD1 (6 bases). CDR1 is SGHNT and CDR2 is YYREEE in the germline V gene (reference sequence). The V and J ends lost 2 bases and 3 bases respectively, with 11 bases between them. The CDR3 is 14 amino acids. CDR3 DNA sequence: TGTGCCAGCAGCTTTAGTGACAGGTACACTGAAGCTTTCTTT. The encoded protein is CASSFSDRYTEAFF.

The chain is built from TRBV5-1 and TRBJ1-1; D unresolved. V was clipped by 4 bases and J by 9 bases, with 25 bases between them. Germline V gene data show CDR1 as SGHRS and CDR2 as YFSETQ. The CDR3 is 16 residues long. The CDR3 nucleotides read TGCGCCAGCAGCCCCAGATCTGATGGCAGGCTACCAAAAGCTTTCTTT. It codes for CASSPRSDGRLPKAFF.

The J gene is TRBJ2-7, the V gene TRBV7-8; D uncertain. Trimming cost V 1 base and J 7 bases, with 14 bases left between them. In germline, CDR1 is SGHVS, CDR2 FQNEAQ. This CDR3 comprises 14 residues. Here the CDR3 DNA reads TGTGCCAGCAGCTTAGGCTCCCCGGCAGGAGAGCAGTACTTC. Translated: CASSLGSPAGEQYF.

The chain carries TRBV7-9 and TRBJ1-1; TRBD1 aligns across 7 bases. There are 14 residues in the CDR3. The V and J ends lost 5 bases and 4 bases, in that order; junction bases with no gene match: 7. The germline CDR1 and CDR2 sequences are SEHNR and FQNEAQ (reference sequence). The CDR3 here is CASSPPTGITEAFF. The CDR3 DNA reads TGTGCCAGCAGCCCCCCGACAGGGATCACTGAAGCTTTCTTT. The full variable domain, in which reference TRBV7-9 and TRBJ1-1 provide the parts outside the CDR3, is DTGVSQNPRHKITKRGQNVTFRCDPISEHNRLYWYRQTLGQGPEFLTYFQNEAQLEKSRLLSDRFSAERPKGSFSTLEIQRTEQGDSAMYLCASSPPTGITEAFFGQGTRLTVV.

The chain joins TRBV19 to TRBJ2-7; 9 bases are shared with TRBD1. Germline CDR1 is LNHDA and CDR2 is SQIVND (reference sequence). The CDR3 loop spans 15 amino acids. J gave up 2 bases and V 6 bases, and 8 bases lay outside the gene matches. DNA of the CDR3: TGTGCCAGTAGGACTCACGGGACAGGGACCTACGAGCAGTACTTC. Protein sequence: CASRTHGTGTYEQYF.

This chain uses TRBV5-1 with TRBJ1-6; D gene uncertain. Trimming cost V 0 bases and J 8 bases, with 6 bases left between them. Germline CDR1 and CDR2: SGHRS and YFSETQ. This CDR3 contains 13 residues. CDR3 sequence (DNA): TGCGCCAGCAGCTTGGGATTAGATTCACCCCTCCACTTT. As protein: CASSLGLDSPLHF.

This chain links TRBV7-9 with TRBJ2-7; TRBD1 aligns across 7 bases. CDR3 length: 17 amino acids. V was clipped by 1 base and J by 2 bases; unmatched bases: 11. The germline V gene encodes CDR1 SEHNR and CDR2 FQNEAQ (reference sequence). The CDR3 protein is CASSLGSRPRGPYEQYF. The CDR3 DNA sequence: TGTGCCAGCAGCTTAGGTAGTCGGCCGAGGGGGCCCTACGAGCAGTACTTC.

The rearrangement joins TRBV4-1 to TRBJ1-5; TRBD1 matches at 10 bases. J lost 4 bases, V lost 4 bases, and 7 bases had no gene match. CDR1 and CDR2 (germline): MGHRA, YSYEKL. The length of the CDR3 is 16 residues. The CDR3: CASSRERQGANQPQHF. The CDR3 nucleotides are TGCGCCAGCAGCCGGGAAAGACAGGGGGCGAATCAGCCCCAGCATTTT.

As DNA, the CDR3 is TGTGCCAGCAGTAATGACAGAGACGTGAACACTGAAGCTTTCTTT. Amino acid sequence: CASSNDRDVNTEAFF. V is TRBV2 and J is TRBJ1-1; the D gene is possibly TRBD1 (5 bases). Looked up from germline, CDR1 is SNHLY and CDR2 is FYNNEI. The CDR3 contains 15 residues. Deletions cut 5 bases from V and 0 bases from J, with 13 bases between.

This chain connects TRBV30 to TRBJ1-2, with 8 nucleotides matching TRBD1. Germline V gives CDR1 GTSNPN, CDR2 SVGIG (reference sequence). CDR3 length: 12 residues. V lost 4 bases and J lost 8; bases outside the gene matches: 6. The CDR3 loop is CAWTTGGQGYTF. The CDR3 bases are TGTGCCTGGACCACAGGGGGGCAAGGCTACACCTTC.

Note on this clone: The germline gene is not matched at one end of the junction; a read error may be the cause. The gene calls are TRBV27 and TRBJ2-2, with 7 positions matching TRBD2. This CDR3 region has 14 residues. CDR1 is MNHEY and CDR2 is SMNVEV in the germline V gene (reference sequence). CDR3 in DNA: TGTGCCAGCACTCTACTAGCGAATACCGGGGAGCTGTTTTTT. It yields the protein CASTLLANTGELFF.

V usage is TRBV10-1 and J usage is TRBJ2-3; 8 bases are a match to TRBD1. With V trimmed by 8 bases and J by 4 bases, 8 bases remained unmatched. Germline-derived CDR1 and CDR2 are WNHNN and SYGVQD (reference sequence). The CDR3 extends over 14 amino acids. This chain's CDR3 is CASGQGFFADTQYF. CDR3 DNA: TGCGCCAGCGGACAGGGTTTTTTTGCAGATACGCAGTATTTT.

The rearrangement links TRBV3-1 (or the pseudogene TRBV3-2) to TRBJ2-5; 8 nucleotides match TRBD2. Germline V gene data show CDR1 as LGHDT and CDR2 as YNNKEL (reference sequence). The junction had 5 bases not matched to a gene; V was cut back by 4 bases and J by 1 base. CDR3 length: 15 amino acids. The CDR3 nucleotides are TGTGCCAGCAGCCTACAACTAGCGGTCCAAGAGACCCAGTACTTC. Its translation is CASSLQLAVQETQYF.

This clone was recorded once. The chain uses TRBV5-1 and TRBJ1-3; weak D call: TRBD1 (6 bases). Germline CDR1 SGHRS, CDR2 YFSETQ. The CDR3 covers 15 residues. Trimming shortened V by 4 bases and J by 0 bases, and 11 bases separated the two germline ends. CDR3 coding DNA: TGCGCCAGCAGCCGGGACACCAGCTCTGGAAACACCATATATTTT. Its translation is CASSRDTSSGNTIYF.

This chain uses TRBV11-3 with TRBJ2-3; no definite D call. The germline CDR1 and CDR2 sequences are SGHNT and YENEEA. The V and J ends lost 0 bases and 6 bases respectively, with 10 bases between them. The CDR3 extends over 14 amino acids. CDR3 protein: CASSLDRLVDTQYF. DNA for the CDR3: TGTGCCAGCAGCTTAGATCGTCTAGTGGATACGCAGTATTTT.